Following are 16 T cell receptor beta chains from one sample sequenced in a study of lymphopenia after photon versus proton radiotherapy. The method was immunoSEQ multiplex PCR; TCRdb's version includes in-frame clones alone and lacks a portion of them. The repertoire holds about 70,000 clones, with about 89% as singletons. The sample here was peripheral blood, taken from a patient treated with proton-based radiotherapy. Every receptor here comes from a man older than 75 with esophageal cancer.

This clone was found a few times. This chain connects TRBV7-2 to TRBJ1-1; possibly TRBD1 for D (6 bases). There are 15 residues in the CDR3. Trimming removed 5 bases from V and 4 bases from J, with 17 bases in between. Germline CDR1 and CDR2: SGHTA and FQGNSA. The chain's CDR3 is CASSPNRRGPTEAFF. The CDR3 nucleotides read TGTGCCAGCAGCCCTAATCGGCGGGGGCCCACTGAAGCTTTCTTT. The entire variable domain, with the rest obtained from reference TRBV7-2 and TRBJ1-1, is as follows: GAGVSQSPSNKVTEKGKDVELRCDPISGHTALYWYRQSLGQGLEFLIYFQGNSAPDKSGLPSDRFSAERTGGSVSTLTIQRTQQEDSAVYLCASSPNRRGPTEAFFGQGTRLTVV.

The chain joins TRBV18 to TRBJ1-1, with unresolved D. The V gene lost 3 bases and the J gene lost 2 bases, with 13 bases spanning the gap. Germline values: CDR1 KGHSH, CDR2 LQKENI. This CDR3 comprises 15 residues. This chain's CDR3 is CASSPNTDPNTEAFF. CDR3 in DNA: TGTGCCAGCTCACCGAATACGGACCCAAACACTGAAGCTTTCTTT.

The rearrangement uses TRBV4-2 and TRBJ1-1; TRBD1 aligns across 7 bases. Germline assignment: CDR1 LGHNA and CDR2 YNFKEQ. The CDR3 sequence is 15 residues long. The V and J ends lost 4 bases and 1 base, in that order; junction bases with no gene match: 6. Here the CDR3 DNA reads TGTGCCAGCAGCCCTCCGGGACAGCAGAACACTGAAGCTTTCTTT. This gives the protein CASSPPGQQNTEAFF.

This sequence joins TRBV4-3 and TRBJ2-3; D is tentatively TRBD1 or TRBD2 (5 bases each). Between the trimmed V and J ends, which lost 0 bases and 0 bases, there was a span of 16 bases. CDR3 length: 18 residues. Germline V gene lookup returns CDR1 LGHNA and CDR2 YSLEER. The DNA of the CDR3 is TGCGCCAGCAGCCAAGAAGTGGGACCAACAAGAAGCACAGATACGCAGTATTTT. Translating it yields CASSQEVGPTRSTDTQYF.

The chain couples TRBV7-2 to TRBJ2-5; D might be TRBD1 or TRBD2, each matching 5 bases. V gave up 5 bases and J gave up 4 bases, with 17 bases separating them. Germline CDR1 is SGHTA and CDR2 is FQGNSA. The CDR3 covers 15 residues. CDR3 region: CASSQRRGARETQYF. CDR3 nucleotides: TGTGCCAGCAGCCAGCGGCGAGGGGCGAGAGAGACCCAGTACTTC. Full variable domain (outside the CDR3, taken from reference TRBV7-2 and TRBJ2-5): GAGVSQSPSNKVTEKGKDVELRCDPISGHTALYWYRQSLGQGLEFLIYFQGNSAPDKSGLPSDRFSAERTGGSVSTLTIQRTQQEDSAVYLCASSQRRGARETQYFGPGTRLLVL.

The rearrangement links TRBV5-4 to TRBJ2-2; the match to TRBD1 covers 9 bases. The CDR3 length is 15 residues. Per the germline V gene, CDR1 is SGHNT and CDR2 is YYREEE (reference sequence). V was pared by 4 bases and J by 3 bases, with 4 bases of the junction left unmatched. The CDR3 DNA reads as TGTGCCAGCAGCCCCCGGACAGGGGACACCGGGGAGCTGTTTTTT. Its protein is CASSPRTGDTGELFF.

CDR3 region: CASSSYLRGQGRANEKLFF. CDR3 in DNA: TGTGCCAGCAGCTCCTATCTTCGGGGACAGGGCAGGGCTAATGAAAAACTGTTTTTT. This sequence joins TRBV5-4 and TRBJ1-4; 9 positions match TRBD1. The CDR3 consists of 19 residues. CDR1 and CDR2 (germline): SGHNT, YYREEE (reference sequence). V gave up 3 bases and J gave up 3 bases; unmatched junction bases: 15.

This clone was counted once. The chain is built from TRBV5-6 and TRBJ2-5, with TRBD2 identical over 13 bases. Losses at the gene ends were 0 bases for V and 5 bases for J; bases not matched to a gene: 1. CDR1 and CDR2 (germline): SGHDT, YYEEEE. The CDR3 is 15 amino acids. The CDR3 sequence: CASSLVTSGGETQYF. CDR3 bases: TGTGCCAGCAGCTTGGTGACTAGCGGGGGGGAGACCCAGTACTTC. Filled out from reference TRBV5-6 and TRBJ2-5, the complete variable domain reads DAGVTQSPTHLIKTRGQQVTLRCSPKSGHDTVSWYQQALGQGPQFIFQYYEEEERQRGNFPDRFSGHQFPNYSSELNVNALLLGDSALYLCASSLVTSGGETQYFGPGTRLLVL.

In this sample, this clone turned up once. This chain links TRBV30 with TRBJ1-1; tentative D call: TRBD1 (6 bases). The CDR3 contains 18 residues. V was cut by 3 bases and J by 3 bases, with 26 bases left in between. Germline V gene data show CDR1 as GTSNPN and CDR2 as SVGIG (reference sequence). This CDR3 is CAWRSPLQGFVEDTEAFF. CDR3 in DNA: TGTGCCTGGAGGTCCCCTCTACAGGGATTTGTGGAGGACACTGAAGCTTTCTTT.

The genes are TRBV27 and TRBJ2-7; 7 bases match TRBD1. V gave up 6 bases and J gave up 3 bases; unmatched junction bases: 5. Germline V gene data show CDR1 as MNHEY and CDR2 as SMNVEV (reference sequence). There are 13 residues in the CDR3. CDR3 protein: CASSRTGIYEQYF. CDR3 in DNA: TGTGCCAGCAGCCGGACAGGCATCTACGAGCAGTACTTC.

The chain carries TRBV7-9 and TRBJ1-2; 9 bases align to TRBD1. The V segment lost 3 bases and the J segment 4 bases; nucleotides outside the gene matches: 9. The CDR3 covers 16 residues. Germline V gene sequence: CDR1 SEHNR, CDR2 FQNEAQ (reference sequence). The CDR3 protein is CASSLSGQGSTYGYTF. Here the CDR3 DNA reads TGTGCCAGCAGCTTGTCGGGACAGGGTTCCACCTATGGCTACACCTTC.

CDR3 sequence (DNA): TGTGCCAGTAGTAGAACAGGGATCGGTCAGCCCCAGCATTTT. This codes for CASSRTGIGQPQHF. The chain carries TRBV19 and TRBJ1-5; D is perhaps TRBD1 (6 bases). The CDR3 extends over 14 amino acids. V was clipped by 4 bases and J by 6 bases, with 13 bases between them. Germline values: CDR1 LNHDA, CDR2 SQIVND (reference sequence).

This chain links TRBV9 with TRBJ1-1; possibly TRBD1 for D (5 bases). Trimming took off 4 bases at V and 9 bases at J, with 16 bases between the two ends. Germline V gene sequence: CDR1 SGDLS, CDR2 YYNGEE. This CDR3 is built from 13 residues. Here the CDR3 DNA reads TGTGCCAGCAGCCCCTCGGGATGGGGGAAAGCTTTCTTT. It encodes CASSPSGWGKAFF.

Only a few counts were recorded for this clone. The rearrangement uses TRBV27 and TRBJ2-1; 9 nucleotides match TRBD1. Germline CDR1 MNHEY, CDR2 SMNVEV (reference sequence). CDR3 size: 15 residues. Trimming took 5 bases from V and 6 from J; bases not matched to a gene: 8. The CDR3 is CASSRKQGAFNEQFF. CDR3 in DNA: TGTGCCAGCAGTAGAAAACAGGGGGCATTCAATGAGCAGTTCTTC.

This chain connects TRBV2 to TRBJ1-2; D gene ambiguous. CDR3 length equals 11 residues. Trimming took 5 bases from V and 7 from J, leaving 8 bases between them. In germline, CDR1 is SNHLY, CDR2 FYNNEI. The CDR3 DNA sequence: TGTGCCAGCAGTTCAGAAACTGGCTACACCTTC. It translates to CASSSETGYTF.

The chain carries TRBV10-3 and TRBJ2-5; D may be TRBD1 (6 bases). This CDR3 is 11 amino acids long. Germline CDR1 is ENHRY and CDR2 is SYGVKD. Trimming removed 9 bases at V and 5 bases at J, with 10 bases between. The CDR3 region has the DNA TGTGCCATACAGGGAGAGGAGACCCAGTACTTC. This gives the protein CAIQGEETQYF.